The 25 T cell receptor beta chains reported below all come from one sample, sequenced in a study of blood T cells in healthy people across ages. Sample-barcoded 5' priming and a J-beta primer mix drove a second PCR of about 6 to 12 cycles. TCRdb used MiXCR to reprocess the 5' RACE reads, holding one entry per CDR3 protein. Among just under 750,000 distinct CDR3 sequences listed, around a fifth were seen once. The sequencing sample was made of blood. The receptors originated from a man between 65 and 79 years old in good health.

J is TRBJ2-1 and V is TRBV9; D is uncertain. The V end was cut by 0 bases, the J end by 6 bases, with 7 bases between. This CDR3 is built from 13 residues. CDR1 is SGDLS, CDR2 YYNGEE, per germline. In DNA form, the CDR3 reads TGTGCCAGCAGCGTAGTCTCCGCCAATGAGCAGTTCTTC. Encoded protein: CASSVVSANEQFF.

This clonotype occurred a few times. The gene calls are TRBV7-2 and TRBJ2-1, with TRBD2 matching 10 bases. CDR3 length: 17 amino acids. CDR1 SGHTA and CDR2 FQGNSA come from the germline V gene. V was clipped by 0 bases and J by 4 bases; unmatched bases: 6. CDR3 in DNA: TGTGCCAGCAGCTTAGCGCTTCCTAGCGGGGGATACAATGAGCAGTTCTTC. Translation gives CASSLALPSGGYNEQFF.

The rearrangement links TRBV4-3 to TRBJ2-1; TRBD2 aligns across 12 bases. The length of the CDR3 is 19 residues. The germline V gene encodes CDR1 LGHNA and CDR2 YSLEER. V was clipped by 0 bases and J by 6 bases; unmatched bases: 12. CDR3: CASSQDPTSGGFTGNEQFF. In nucleotides, the CDR3 is TGCGCCAGCAGCCAAGATCCGACTAGCGGGGGCTTTACGGGCAATGAGCAGTTCTTC.

This clonotype was detected only a few times. CDR3: CATTTGVAGNEQFF. In nucleotides, the CDR3 is TGCGCCACCACGACAGGAGTAGCGGGAAATGAGCAGTTCTTC. The chain links TRBV5-1 to TRBJ2-1; 8 bases match TRBD2. Germline values: CDR1 SGHRS, CDR2 YFSETQ. This CDR3 comprises 14 residues. J was trimmed by 7 bases and V by 9 bases; bases with no gene match: 12.

This clonotype was observed a handful of times. The chain is built from TRBV20-1 and TRBJ2-1, with TRBD2 matching 8 bases. Trimming at V came to 7 bases and at J to 2 bases, leaving 13 bases not matched to a gene. Looked up from germline, CDR1 is DFQATT and CDR2 is SNEGSKA (reference sequence). The CDR3 spans 16 residues. The CDR3 loop is CSVPAGEEGAYNEQFF. For the CDR3, the DNA is TGCAGTGTTCCAGCGGGGGAAGAAGGGGCCTACAATGAGCAGTTCTTC.

This chain links TRBV5-1 with TRBJ2-5; 9 bases are a match to TRBD2. Per the germline V gene, CDR1 is SGHRS and CDR2 is YFSETQ. CDR3 size: 15 residues. Trimming took 0 bases from V and 3 from J; bases not matched to a gene: 3. The CDR3 spells CASSLVTSGEETQYF. CDR3 in DNA: TGCGCCAGCAGCTTGGTGACTAGCGGAGAAGAGACCCAGTACTTC.

The V and J genes are TRBV7-9 and TRBJ2-7; 7 nucleotides line up with TRBD1. CDR1 is SEHNR and CDR2 is FQNEAQ in the germline V gene (reference sequence). V lost 3 bases, J lost 5 bases, and 10 bases stayed unmatched. The CDR3 spans 15 residues. The CDR3 DNA follows: TGTGCCAGCAGCTTGGTACAGGGGAAGAGCCACGAGCAGTACTTC. It specifies CASSLVQGKSHEQYF.

V usage is TRBV5-1 and J usage is TRBJ1-3, with 11 bases fitting TRBD1. Germline CDR1 reads SGHRS; CDR2 reads YFSETQ. Trimming cost V 5 bases and J 0 bases; bases outside gene matches: 7. The CDR3 is made up of 17 amino acids. The CDR3 is CASRYGQGANSGNTIYF. The DNA for the CDR3 is TGCGCCAGCAGATACGGACAGGGGGCGAACTCTGGAAACACCATATATTTT.

V usage is TRBV19 and J usage is TRBJ1-2; tentatively, D is TRBD1 (6 bases). The V gene lost 4 bases and the J gene lost 8 bases, with 11 bases spanning the gap. The length of the CDR3 is 12 residues. Germline loops: CDR1 LNHDA, CDR2 SQIVND (reference sequence). CDR3 nucleotides: TGTGCCAGTAGTACCCAGGGGAACGGCTACACCTTC. It encodes CASSTQGNGYTF.

The CDR3 is CSASTAEETQYF. CDR3 sequence (DNA): TGCAGTGCTAGTACAGCGGAAGAGACCCAGTACTTC. This chain uses TRBV20-1 with TRBJ2-5, with D maybe TRBD2 (5 bases). The CDR3 spans 12 residues. V was shortened by 3 bases and J by 3 bases, with 8 bases between the two germline ends. The germline gives CDR1 DFQATT, CDR2 SNEGSKA (reference sequence).

Many counts were recorded for this clonotype. CDR3 amino acids: CASSFQERTEAFF. In DNA, the CDR3 is TGTGCCAGCAGTTTCCAGGAGAGGACTGAAGCTTTCTTT. The V gene is TRBV12-3 or TRBV12-4, the J gene TRBJ1-1, with unresolved D. This CDR3 is 13 amino acids long. V lost 3 bases to trimming and J lost 5 bases, with 10 bases between them.

In this sample, this clonotype turned up a few times. The chain links TRBV7-9 to TRBJ2-5, with D possibly being TRBD1 (5 bases). CDR1 and CDR2 (germline): SEHNR, FQNEAQ (reference sequence). Trimming shortened V by 2 bases and J by 5 bases, and 12 bases separated the two germline ends. The CDR3 covers 14 residues. DNA of the CDR3: TGTGCCAGCAGCTTACAAGGGGCTGGTGAGACCCAGTACTTC. Its translation: CASSLQGAGETQYF.

This clonotype was detected a few times. J is TRBJ2-3 and V is TRBV7-9; 11 bases fit TRBD2. V lost 6 bases to trimming and J lost 4 bases; unmatched junction nucleotides: 9. Germline V gene sequence: CDR1 SEHNR, CDR2 FQNEAQ (reference sequence). The CDR3 sequence is 16 residues long. This chain's CDR3 is CASSWNSGGASDTQYF. The CDR3 region has the DNA TGTGCCAGCAGTTGGAATAGCGGGGGGGCCTCAGATACGCAGTATTTT.

The J gene is TRBJ2-7, the V gene TRBV25-1, with D perhaps assigned TRBD1 or TRBD2 (5 bases each). Germline CDR1 MGHDK, CDR2 SYGVNS. Trimming shortened V by 5 bases and J by 1 base, and 15 bases separated the two germline ends. There are 15 residues in the CDR3. For the CDR3, the DNA is TGTGCCAGCAGTATTTGGCAGGGAGTGTCCTACGAGCAGTACTTC. Protein product: CASSIWQGVSYEQYF.

This clonotype has ten or more counts. The chain recombines TRBV18 with TRBJ1-2; 9 positions match TRBD1. Germline V gene data show CDR1 as KGHSH and CDR2 as LQKENI. V gave up 3 bases and J gave up 2 bases; unmatched junction bases: 1. The CDR3 length is 14 residues. The CDR3 nucleotides read TGTGCCAGCTCACCCGGGACAGGGAACTATGGCTACACCTTC. It translates to CASSPGTGNYGYTF.

Ten or more counts support this clonotype. J is TRBJ1-6 and V is TRBV9; D gene uncertain. The CDR3 runs 16 residues. Germline V gives CDR1 SGDLS, CDR2 YYNGEE. V was shortened by 3 bases and J by 0 bases, with 10 bases between the two germline ends. CDR3 coding DNA: TGTGCCAGCAGCGGTGAAGTGAGCTCCTATAATTCACCCCTCCACTTT. Amino acid sequence: CASSGEVSSYNSPLHF.

The genes are TRBV6-6 and TRBJ1-1; 9 bases line up with TRBD1. With 7 bases clipped from V and 6 bases from J, the junction kept 6 bases outside the gene matches. This CDR3 comprises 13 residues. Germline lookup yields CDR1 MNHNY and CDR2 SVGAGI (reference sequence). The CDR3 loop reads CASTIGTGSEAFF. DNA of the CDR3: TGTGCCAGCACCATAGGGACAGGGTCTGAAGCTTTCTTT.

This clonotype was counted between two and nine times. The chain links TRBV11-2 to TRBJ1-1; D is ambiguous. V was clipped by 2 bases and J by 5 bases, with 6 bases between them. CDR1 is SGHAT, CDR2 FQNNGV, per germline. The length of the CDR3 is 12 residues. CDR3 loop: CASSLSETEAFF. The CDR3 DNA sequence: TGTGCCAGCAGCTTAAGTGAGACTGAAGCTTTCTTT.

The gene calls are TRBV7-2 and TRBJ1-1, with TRBD1 as a possible D gene (5 bases). Germline loops: CDR1 SGHTA, CDR2 FQGNSA. The CDR3 loop spans 16 amino acids. The ends were cut back, 0 bases at V and 1 base at J, with 12 bases in the middle. CDR3 region: CASSLAPEGANTEAFF. The CDR3 region has the DNA TGTGCCAGCAGCTTAGCCCCAGAAGGGGCGAACACTGAAGCTTTCTTT. Complete variable domain (other parts from reference TRBV7-2 and TRBJ1-1): GAGVSQSPSNKVTEKGKDVELRCDPISGHTALYWYRQSLGQGLEFLIYFQGNSAPDKSGLPSDRFSAERTGGSVSTLTIQRTQQEDSAVYLCASSLAPEGANTEAFFGQGTRLTVV.

The V call is TRBV7-9, the J call TRBJ1-6; D unresolved. CDR1 and CDR2 (germline): SEHNR, FQNEAQ (reference sequence). V lost 3 bases to trimming and J lost 9 bases, with 12 bases between them. The CDR3 sequence is 14 residues long. The CDR3 is CASSFYRDGSPLHF. CDR3 coding DNA: TGTGCCAGCAGCTTTTATAGGGATGGTTCACCCCTCCACTTT.

J is TRBJ2-5 and V is TRBV11-2; 9 nucleotides align to TRBD1. Germline CDR1 SGHAT, CDR2 FQNNGV. This CDR3 has 17 amino acids. V lost 3 bases to trimming and J lost 4 bases; unmatched junction nucleotides: 12. DNA for the CDR3: TGTGCCAGCAGCTTTGACTACGGGACAGGGATTCCAGAGACCCAGTACTTC. This codes for CASSFDYGTGIPETQYF.

This clonotype was recorded many times. V and J are TRBV20-1 and TRBJ1-4; D not certain. This CDR3 has 13 residues. V lost 0 bases, J lost 8 bases, and 10 bases lay in between. Germline V gene sequence: CDR1 DFQATT, CDR2 SNEGSKA (reference sequence). The chain's CDR3 is CSARDPRVEKLFF. The CDR3 bases are TGCAGTGCTAGAGATCCTCGGGTCGAAAAACTGTTTTTT.

This clonotype was recorded many times. One end of the junction is discordant with germline, which a read error may explain. The chain is built from TRBV5-1 and TRBJ1-2; D uncertain. This CDR3 contains 14 residues. Germline loops: CDR1 SGHRS, CDR2 YFSETQ. The CDR3 region is CASSLGGQDYGYTF. In nucleotides, the CDR3 is TGCGCCAGCAGCTTGGGAGGCCAGGACTACGGCTACACCTTC.

This clonotype showed up many times. The chain has TRBV7-3 and TRBJ1-1; D remains ambiguous. V was cut by 1 base and J by 1 base, with 4 bases left in between. The CDR3 is 13 residues long. The germline gives CDR1 SGHTA, CDR2 FQGTGA. CDR3 DNA sequence: TGTGCCAGCAGCTTAAATCGGAACACTGAAGCTTTCTTT. Residues: CASSLNRNTEAFF.

This clonotype was recorded a few times. The V call is TRBV20-1, the J call TRBJ2-1; 12 bases are a match to TRBD2. The CDR3 runs 14 residues. Per the germline V gene, CDR1 is DFQATT and CDR2 is SNEGSKA (reference sequence). Trimming removed 3 bases from V and 8 bases from J; junction bases left unmatched: 5. This CDR3 reads CSASGLAGYDEQFF. The CDR3 DNA reads as TGCAGTGCTAGCGGACTAGCGGGGTATGATGAGCAGTTCTTC.